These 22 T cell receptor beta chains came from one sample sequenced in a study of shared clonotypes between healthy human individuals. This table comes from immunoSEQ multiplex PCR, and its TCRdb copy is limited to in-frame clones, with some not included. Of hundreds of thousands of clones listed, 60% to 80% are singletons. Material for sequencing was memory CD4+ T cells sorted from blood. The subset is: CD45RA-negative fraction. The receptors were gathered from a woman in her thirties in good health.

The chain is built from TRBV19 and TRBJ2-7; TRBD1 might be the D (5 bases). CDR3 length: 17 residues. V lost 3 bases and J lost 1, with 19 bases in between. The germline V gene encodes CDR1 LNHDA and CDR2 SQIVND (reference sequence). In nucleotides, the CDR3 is TGTGCCAGTAGTATGGCGCCTCGACAGATTATTTCCTACGAGCAGTACTTC. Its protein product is CASSMAPRQIISYEQYF.

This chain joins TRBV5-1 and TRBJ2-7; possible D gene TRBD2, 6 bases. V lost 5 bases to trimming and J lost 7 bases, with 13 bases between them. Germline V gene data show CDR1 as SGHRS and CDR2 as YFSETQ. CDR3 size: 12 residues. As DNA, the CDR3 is TGCGCCAGCAGGGGGACTCTGGGGGAGCAGTACTTC. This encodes CASRGTLGEQYF.

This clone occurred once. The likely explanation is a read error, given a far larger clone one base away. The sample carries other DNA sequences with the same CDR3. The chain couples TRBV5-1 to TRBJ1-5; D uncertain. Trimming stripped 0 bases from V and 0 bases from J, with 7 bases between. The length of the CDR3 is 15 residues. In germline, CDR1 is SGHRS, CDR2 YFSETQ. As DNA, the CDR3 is TGCGCCAGCAGCTTGGCCGGGAATAGCAATCAGCCCCAGCATTTT. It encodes CASSLAGNSNQPQHF.

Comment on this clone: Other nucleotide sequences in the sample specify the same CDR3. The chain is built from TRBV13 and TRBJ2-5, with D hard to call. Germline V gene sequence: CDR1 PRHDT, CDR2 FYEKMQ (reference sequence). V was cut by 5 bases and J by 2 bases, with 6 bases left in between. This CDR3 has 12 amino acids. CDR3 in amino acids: CASSLRQETQYF. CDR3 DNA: TGTGCCAGCAGCCTAAGACAAGAGACCCAGTACTTC.

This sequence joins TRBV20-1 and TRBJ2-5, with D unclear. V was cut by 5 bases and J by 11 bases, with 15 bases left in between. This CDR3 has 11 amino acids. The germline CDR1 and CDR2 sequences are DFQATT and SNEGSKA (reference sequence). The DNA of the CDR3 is TGCAGTGCTCCCCTAATTTTCGGGCAGTACTTC. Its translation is CSAPLIFGQYF.

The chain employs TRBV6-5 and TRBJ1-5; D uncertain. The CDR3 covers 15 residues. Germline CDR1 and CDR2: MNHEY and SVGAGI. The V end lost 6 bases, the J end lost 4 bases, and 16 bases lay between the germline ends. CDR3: CASRYGSNPNQPQHF. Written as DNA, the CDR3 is TGTGCCAGCAGGTACGGCAGCAATCCTAATCAGCCCCAGCATTTT.

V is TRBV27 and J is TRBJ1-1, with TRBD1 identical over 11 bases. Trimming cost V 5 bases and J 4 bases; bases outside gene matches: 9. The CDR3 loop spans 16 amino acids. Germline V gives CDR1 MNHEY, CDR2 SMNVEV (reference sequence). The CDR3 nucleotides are TGTGCCAGCAGTCCGAGGACAGGGGGCCGATCCACTGAAGCTTTCTTT. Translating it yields CASSPRTGGRSTEAFF.

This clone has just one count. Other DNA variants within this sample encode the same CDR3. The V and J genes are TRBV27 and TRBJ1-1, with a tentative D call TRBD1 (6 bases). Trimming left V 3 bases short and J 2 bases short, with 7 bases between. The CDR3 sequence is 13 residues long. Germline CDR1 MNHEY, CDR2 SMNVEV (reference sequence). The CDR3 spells CASSLTGNTEAFF. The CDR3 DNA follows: TGTGCCAGCAGTTTGACAGGAAACACTGAAGCTTTCTTT.

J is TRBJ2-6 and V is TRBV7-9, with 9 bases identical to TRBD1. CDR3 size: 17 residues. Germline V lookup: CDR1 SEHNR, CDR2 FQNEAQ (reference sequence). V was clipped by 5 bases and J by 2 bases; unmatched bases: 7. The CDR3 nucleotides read TGTGCCAGCAGCGCTAGACAGGGGGTAGCTGGGGCCAACGTCCTGACTTTC. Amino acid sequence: CASSARQGVAGANVLTF.

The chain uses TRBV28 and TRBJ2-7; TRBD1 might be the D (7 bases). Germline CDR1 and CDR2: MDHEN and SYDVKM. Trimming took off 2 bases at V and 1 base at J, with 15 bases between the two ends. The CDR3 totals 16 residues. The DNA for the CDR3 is TGTGCCAGCAGTTTAGGGGGTGCGGGACAGTCCTACGAGCAGTACTTC. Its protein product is CASSLGGAGQSYEQYF.

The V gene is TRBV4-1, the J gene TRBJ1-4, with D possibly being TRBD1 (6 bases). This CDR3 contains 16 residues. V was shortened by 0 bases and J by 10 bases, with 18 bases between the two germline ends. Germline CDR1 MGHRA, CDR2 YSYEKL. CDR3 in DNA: TGCGCCAGCAGCCAAGATTTAGTAGGGGGGCGGGGAAAACTGTTTTTT. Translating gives CASSQDLVGGRGKLFF.

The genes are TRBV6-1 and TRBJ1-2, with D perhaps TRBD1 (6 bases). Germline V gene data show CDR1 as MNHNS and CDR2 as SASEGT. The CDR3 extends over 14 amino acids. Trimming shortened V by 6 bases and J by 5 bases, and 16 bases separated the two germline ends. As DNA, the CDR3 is TGTGCCAGCAGAGAACCCCGGGGGGCTTATGGCTACACCTTC. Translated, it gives CASREPRGAYGYTF.

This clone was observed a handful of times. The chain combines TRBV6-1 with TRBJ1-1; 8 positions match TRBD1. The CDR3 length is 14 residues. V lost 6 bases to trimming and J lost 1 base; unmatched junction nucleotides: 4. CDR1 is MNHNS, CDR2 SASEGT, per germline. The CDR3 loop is CASRRGQENTEAFF. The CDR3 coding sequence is TGTGCCAGCAGAAGGGGACAGGAGAACACTGAAGCTTTCTTT.

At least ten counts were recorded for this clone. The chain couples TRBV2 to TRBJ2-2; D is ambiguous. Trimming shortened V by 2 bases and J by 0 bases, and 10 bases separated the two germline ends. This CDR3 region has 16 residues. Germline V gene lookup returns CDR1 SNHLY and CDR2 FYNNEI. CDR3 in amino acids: CASSEFGFANTGELFF. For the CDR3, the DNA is TGTGCCAGCAGTGAATTTGGTTTTGCGAACACCGGGGAGCTGTTTTTT.

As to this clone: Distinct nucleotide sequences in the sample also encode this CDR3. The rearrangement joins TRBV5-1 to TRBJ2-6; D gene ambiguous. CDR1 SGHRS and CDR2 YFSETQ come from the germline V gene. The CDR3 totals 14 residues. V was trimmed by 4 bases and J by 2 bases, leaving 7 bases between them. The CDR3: CASSPAAGANVLTF. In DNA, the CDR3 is TGCGCCAGCAGCCCGGCGGCTGGGGCCAACGTCCTGACTTTC.

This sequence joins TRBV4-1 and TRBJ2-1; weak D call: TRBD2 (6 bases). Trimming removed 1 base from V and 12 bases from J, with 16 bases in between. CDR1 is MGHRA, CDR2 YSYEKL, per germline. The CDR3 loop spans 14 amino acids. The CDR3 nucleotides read TGCGCCAGCAGCCAAGCTATAGCGGAGAATAGGCAGTTCTTC. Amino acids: CASSQAIAENRQFF.

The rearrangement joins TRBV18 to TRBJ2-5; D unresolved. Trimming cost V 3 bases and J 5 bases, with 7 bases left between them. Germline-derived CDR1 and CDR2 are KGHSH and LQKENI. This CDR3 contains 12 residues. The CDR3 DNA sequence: TGTGCCAGCTCACCTCCGACGGAGACCCAGTACTTC. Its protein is CASSPPTETQYF.

In DNA, the CDR3 is TGTGCCAGCAGTGGGACAGGGGGGGGCGAAAAACTGTTTTTT. Its protein is CASSGTGGGEKLFF. This chain connects TRBV28 to TRBJ1-4, with 11 bases fitting TRBD1. J was trimmed by 8 bases and V by 5 bases; bases with no gene match: 4. This CDR3 has 14 residues. Germline CDR1 is MDHEN and CDR2 is SYDVKM.

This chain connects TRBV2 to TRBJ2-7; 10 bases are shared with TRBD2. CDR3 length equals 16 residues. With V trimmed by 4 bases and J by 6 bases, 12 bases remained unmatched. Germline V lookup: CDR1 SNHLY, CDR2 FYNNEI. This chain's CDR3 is CASSVLAGGSVGEQYF. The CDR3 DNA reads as TGTGCCAGCAGTGTTTTAGCGGGAGGATCGGTGGGCGAGCAGTACTTC.

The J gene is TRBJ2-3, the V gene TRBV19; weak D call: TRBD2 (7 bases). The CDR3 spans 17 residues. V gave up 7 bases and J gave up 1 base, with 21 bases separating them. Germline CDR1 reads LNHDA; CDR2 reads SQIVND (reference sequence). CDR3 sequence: CASNGGGLSFGTDTQYF. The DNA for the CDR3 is TGTGCCAGTAATGGGGGGGGCCTTAGCTTCGGCACAGATACGCAGTATTTT. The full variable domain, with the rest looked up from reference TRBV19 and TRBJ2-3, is DGGITQSPKYLFRKEGQNVTLSCEQNLNHDAMYWYRQDPGQGLRLIYYSQIVNDFQKGDIAEGYSVSREKKESFPLTVTSAQKNPTAFYLCASNGGGLSFGTDTQYFGPGTRLTVL.

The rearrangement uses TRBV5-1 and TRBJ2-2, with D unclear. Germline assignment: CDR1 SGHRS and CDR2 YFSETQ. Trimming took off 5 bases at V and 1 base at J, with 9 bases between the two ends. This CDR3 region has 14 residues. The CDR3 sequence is CASSMAENTGELFF. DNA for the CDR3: TGCGCCAGCAGTATGGCAGAGAACACCGGGGAGCTGTTTTTT. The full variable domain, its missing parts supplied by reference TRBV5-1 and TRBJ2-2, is KAGVTQTPRYLIKTRGQQVTLSCSPISGHRSVSWYQQTPGQGLQFLFEYFSETQRNKGNFPGRFSGRQFSNSRSEMNVSTLELGDSALYLCASSMAENTGELFFGEGSRLTVL.

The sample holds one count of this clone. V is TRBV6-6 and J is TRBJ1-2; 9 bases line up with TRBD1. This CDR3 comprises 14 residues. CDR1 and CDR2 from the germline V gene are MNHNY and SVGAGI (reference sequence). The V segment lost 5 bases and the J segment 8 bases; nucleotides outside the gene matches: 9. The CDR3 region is CASSVPGQGGGYTF. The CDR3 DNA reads TGTGCCAGCAGTGTACCGGGACAGGGCGGGGGCTACACCTTC.